This T cell receptor beta chain was profiled in a study of control samples from healthy donors and cancer patients. Clones were read by immunoSEQ multiplex PCR, and TCRdb kept only the in-frame ones, dropping some. The table has around 160,000 clones, 93% seen once. Trimming took 8 bases from V and 3 from J, leaving 17 bases between them. The CDR3 length is 15 residues. Per germline, CDR1 MNHEY and CDR2 SVGAGI. The chain carries TRBV6-5 and TRBJ1-3, with D unresolved. The sample was blood. The TCR originated in a man aged 18 to 30 in good health. The CDR3 loop reads CASDIGLRDGNTIYF. The CDR3 DNA reads TGTGCCAGCGATATTGGATTACGGGATGGAAACACCATATATTTT.